A selection of T cell receptor beta chains follows, all from one sample in a study of CD8 T cells in ankylosing spondylitis. MiXCR, run by TCRdb on the 5' RACE reads, gives a single entry per CDR3 protein. The sample lists about 480,000 distinct CDR3 sequences, approximately 17% occurring once. Sequences were obtained from blood, either unsorted or a sorted T cell fraction (not recorded which). These receptors were taken from a male donor with ankylosing spondylitis. Both conserved end residues are part of each CDR3. The order of the fields is J gene, clone size, D gene, V gene, CDR3 DNA, CDR3 protein. The D gene is left open where the match is weak. Clone size is stated in some rows and not others, as once, few, many or a class when expanded.

TRBJ2-3 | few | TRBD2 | TRBV6-5 | TGTGCCAGCAGTTACGGGACAATCGGACTAGCGACAGATACGCAGTATTTT | CASSYGTIGLATDTQYF
TRBJ2-1 | - | - | TRBV7-2 | TGTGCCAGCAGCCCCGCTTCCCTAGCGCGGAATGAGCAGTTCTTC | CASSPASLARNEQFF
TRBJ2-2 | few | - | TRBV5-1 | TGCGCCAGCAGCTTAGGGGAATCCCGGACGTATTCACGGATCACCGGGGAGCTGTTTTTT | CASSLGESRTYSRITGELFF
TRBJ2-7 | many | - | TRBV5-1 | TGCGCCAGCAGCTTGGCCGAGTACTACGAGCAGTACTTC | CASSLAEYYEQYF
TRBJ1-1 | - | - | TRBV6-1 | TGTGCCGGCCAAGGTTCCGGGCGGGCTGAAGCTTTCTTT | CAGQGSGRAEAFF
TRBJ2-7 | many | TRBD1 | TRBV5-1 | TGCGCCAGCAGCTTGGGGTCCTCGACAGGGATGGAGCAGTACTTC | CASSLGSSTGMEQYF
TRBJ2-3 | - | TRBD2 | TRBV27 | TGTGCCAGCAGTTTAATAAGCGGGAGAGCAGATACGCAGTATTTT | CASSLISGRADTQYF
TRBJ2-5 | few | - | TRBV5-1 | TGCGCCAGCAGCTTGGACAGGAAAGAGACCCAGTACTTC | CASSLDRKETQYF
TRBJ2-7 | few | TRBD1 | TRBV9 | TGTGCCAGCAGCCCCCGGGACAGCCTTTCCTACGAGCAGTACTTC | CASSPRDSLSYEQYF
TRBJ2-5 | - | TRBD1 | TRBV7-9 | TGTGCCAGCAGCTTAGAAGGGACAGGGAGACAAGAGACCCAGTACTTC | CASSLEGTGRQETQYF
TRBJ2-7 | - | TRBD1 | TRBV28 | TGTGCCAGCAGTATCCCTGGACAGGGAGGTTACGAGCAGTACTTC | CASSIPGQGGYEQYF
TRBJ2-3 | few | TRBD2 | TRBV10-3 | TGTGCCATCAGCCCCGGGACTAGCGGGAGGCGAGGAACAGATACGCAGTATTTT | CAISPGTSGRRGTDTQYF
TRBJ2-3 | few | TRBD2 | TRBV20-1 | TGCAGTGCCCCGTCCCCGCTAGCGGTCGTCACAGATACGCAGTATTTT | CSAPSPLAVVTDTQYF
TRBJ1-2 | - | TRBD1 | TRBV2 | TGTGCCAGCACTTCAAGACAGGGCTCTAACTATGGCTACACCTTC | CASTSRQGSNYGYTF
TRBJ2-5 | - | TRBD2 | TRBV24-1 | TGTGCCACCAGTGATGGAGGCGGGGGACCTCAAGAGACCCAGTACTTC | CATSDGGGGPQETQYF
TRBJ1-1 | - | - | TRBV9 | TGTGCCAGCAGCGTAGGGGGGAAGAACACTGAAGCTTTCTTT | CASSVGGKNTEAFF
TRBJ1-5 | few | - | TRBV5-6 | TGTGCCAGCACCTTAGGCTCGGGGGGGAATCAGCCCCAGCATTTT | CASTLGSGGNQPQHF
TRBJ1-2 | few | - | TRBV20-1 | TGCAGTGCAAAGACCCGACAGGCCGTCTATGGCTACACCTTC | CSAKTRQAVYGYTF
TRBJ2-2 | - | TRBD2 | TRBV19 | TGTGCCAGTAGTATAGTTTTAACTAGCGCCAACACCGGGGAGCTGTTTTTT | CASSIVLTSANTGELFF
TRBJ1-1 | - | - | TRBV7-2 | TGTGCCAGCAGAAGGCTTACTGAAGCTTTCTTT | CASRRLTEAFF
TRBJ1-5 | few | - | TRBV5-6 | TGTGCCAGCAGCTCGCTTAACCAAGATTATAGCAATCAGCCCCAGCATTTT | CASSSLNQDYSNQPQHF
TRBJ1-3 | few | - | TRBV18 | TGTGCCAGCTCACCGGGATTCCGGGGCGAAGGAAACACCATATATTTT | CASSPGFRGEGNTIYF
TRBJ1-2 | - | - | TRBV5-1 | TGCGCCAGCAGCTTGGTGGCAGGGCGGGACTATGGCTACACCTTC | CASSLVAGRDYGYTF
TRBJ2-1 | few | TRBD1 | TRBV7-6 | TGTGCCAGCAGCTTAGCCCCCATAACAGGGGGCTTAAGCAATGAGCAGTTCTTC | CASSLAPITGGLSNEQFF
TRBJ1-4 | few | - | TRBV19 | TGTGCCAGTAGTATGGCAGGGACGGCAACTAATGAAAAACTGTTTTTT | CASSMAGTATNEKLFF
TRBJ2-3 | - | TRBD2 | TRBV14 | TGTGCCAGCGGTCTCGACCGGCGGGAGGGGACAGATACGCAGTATTTT | CASGLDRREGTDTQYF
TRBJ2-5 | few | - | TRBV29-1 | TGCAGCGCCGAATCGGGGGCTGAGACCCAGTACTTC | CSAESGAETQYF
TRBJ1-5 | few | - | TRBV7-9 | TGTGCCAGCAGCTTAGCTGGAGGGGACAGCAATCAGCCCCAGCATTTT | CASSLAGGDSNQPQHF
TRBJ2-3 | many | - | TRBV9 | TGTGCCAGCAGCGTAGTCCCAGGGGGCACAGATACGCAGTATTTT | CASSVVPGGTDTQYF
TRBJ2-5 | few | TRBD1 | TRBV20-1 | TGCAGTGCTAGAGATGTGGGACAGATACAAGAGACCCAGTACTTC | CSARDVGQIQETQYF
TRBJ2-5 | many | - | TRBV13 | TGTGCCAGCAGCCCAAGACTAGGAGAGACCCAGTACTTC | CASSPRLGETQYF
TRBJ2-1 | - | - | TRBV7-9 | TGTGCCAGCAGGTCCGGGACGGTCAATGAGCAGTTCTTC | CASRSGTVNEQFF
TRBJ1-2 | - | TRBD1 | TRBV7-2 | TGTGCCAGCACCATGGACAGGACCAATGGCTACACCTTC | CASTMDRTNGYTF
TRBJ1-1 | few | - | TRBV6-5 | TGTGCCAGCAGTTATTGGCAGGGTGGGACTGAAGCTTTCTTT | CASSYWQGGTEAFF
TRBJ2-2 | - | TRBD2 | TRBV10-3 | TGTGCCACTCAACCTAGCGGGAGTTTTACCGGGGAGCTGTTTTTT | CATQPSGSFTGELFF
TRBJ1-5 | few | - | TRBV5-5 | TGTGCCAGCAGCCCCTACACCCAGGGGCCCCAGCATTTT | CASSPYTQGPQHF
TRBJ1-4 | - | - | TRBV18 | TGTGCCAGCTCACCCAAATCAATTCAGGGAGAAAAACTGTTTTTT | CASSPKSIQGEKLFF
TRBJ2-3 | few | TRBD2 | TRBV5-4 | TGTGCCAGCAGCCCCGAGCTCAGCGGGAGGGGAGCAGATACGCAGTATTTT | CASSPELSGRGADTQYF
TRBJ2-7 | many | TRBD2 | TRBV4-2 | TGTGCCACCCAGACTAGCGGGGAGCGGGGCTACGAGCAGTACTTC | CATQTSGERGYEQYF
TRBJ2-5 | many | - | TRBV6-2/TRBV6-3 | TGTGCCAGCAGTTACTTCGGGCGAGTAGGAGAGACCCAGTACTTC | CASSYFGRVGETQYF
TRBJ2-5 | few | - | TRBV5-1 | TGCGCCAGCAGCACATCCGGGACACTCCAAGAGACCCAGTACTTC | CASSTSGTLQETQYF
TRBJ1-1 | few | TRBD1 | TRBV5-1 | TGCGCCAGCAGCACCACAGGGGGCGCGAGGGGACCTGAAGCTTTCTTT | CASSTTGGARGPEAFF
TRBJ2-5 | few | TRBD2 | TRBV11-2 | TGTGCCAGCAGCCGAGCGGGAGGACAAGAGACCCAGTACTTC | CASSRAGGQETQYF
TRBJ1-6 | few | - | TRBV6-5 | TGTGCCAGCAGTAACGGGTTTGGGACGGGATGGTCACCCCTCCACTTT | CASSNGFGTGWSPLHF
TRBJ1-6 | - | - | TRBV11-3 | TGTGCCAGCAGCTTAGCCCCGTATAATTCACCCCTCCACTTT | CASSLAPYNSPLHF
TRBJ2-1 | many | TRBD2 | TRBV10-3 | TGTGCCATCAGTGATTCGTCGGTTTGGGCGGGAGGGCCAAATGAGCAGTTCTTC | CAISDSSVWAGGPNEQFF
TRBJ2-3 | - | - | TRBV13 | TGTGCCAGCAGCTTACTCCGGGCAGAGCGCACAGATACGCAGTATTTT | CASSLLRAERTDTQYF
TRBJ1-1 | many | - | TRBV6-1 | TGTGCCGTCCGGGATGTGATGTCCACTGAAGCTTTCTTT | CAVRDVMSTEAFF
TRBJ2-1 | few | TRBD1 | TRBV18 | TGTGCCAGCTCCCACCGTAAGGGGGCCCCCTACAATGAGCAGTTCTTC | CASSHRKGAPYNEQFF
TRBJ1-4 | - | TRBD1 | TRBV5-5 | TGTGCCAGCAGCTGGGCAGGGGGTGAAAAACTGTTTTTT | CASSWAGGEKLFF